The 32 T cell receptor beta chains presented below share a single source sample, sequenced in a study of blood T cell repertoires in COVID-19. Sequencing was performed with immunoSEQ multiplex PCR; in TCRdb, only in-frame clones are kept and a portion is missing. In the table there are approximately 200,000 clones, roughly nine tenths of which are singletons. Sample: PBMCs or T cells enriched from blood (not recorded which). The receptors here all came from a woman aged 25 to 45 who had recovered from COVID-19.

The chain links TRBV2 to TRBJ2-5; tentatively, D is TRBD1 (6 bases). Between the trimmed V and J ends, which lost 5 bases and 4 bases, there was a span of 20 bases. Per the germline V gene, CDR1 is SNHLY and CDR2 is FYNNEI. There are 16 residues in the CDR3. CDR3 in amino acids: CASSSRTSDRGETQYF. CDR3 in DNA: TGTGCCAGCAGTTCACGGACATCGGACAGAGGAGAGACCCAGTACTTC.

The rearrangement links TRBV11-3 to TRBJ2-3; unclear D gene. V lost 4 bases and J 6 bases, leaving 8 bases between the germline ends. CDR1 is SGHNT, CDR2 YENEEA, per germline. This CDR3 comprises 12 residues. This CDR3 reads CASSSSRDTQYF. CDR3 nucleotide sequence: TGTGCCAGCAGCTCGTCTAGGGATACGCAGTATTTT.

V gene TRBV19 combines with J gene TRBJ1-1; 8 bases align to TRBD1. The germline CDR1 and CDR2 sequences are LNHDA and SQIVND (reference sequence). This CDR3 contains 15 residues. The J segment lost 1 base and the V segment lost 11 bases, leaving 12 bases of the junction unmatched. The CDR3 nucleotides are TGTGCCTCATCTTACGGGACAGGTGGGAACACTGAAGCTTTCTTT. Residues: CASSYGTGGNTEAFF.

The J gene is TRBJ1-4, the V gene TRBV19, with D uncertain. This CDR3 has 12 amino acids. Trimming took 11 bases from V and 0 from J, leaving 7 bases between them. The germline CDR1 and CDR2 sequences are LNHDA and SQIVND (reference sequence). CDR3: CACQATNEKLFF. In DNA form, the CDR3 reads TGTGCCTGCCAGGCAACTAATGAAAAACTGTTTTTT.

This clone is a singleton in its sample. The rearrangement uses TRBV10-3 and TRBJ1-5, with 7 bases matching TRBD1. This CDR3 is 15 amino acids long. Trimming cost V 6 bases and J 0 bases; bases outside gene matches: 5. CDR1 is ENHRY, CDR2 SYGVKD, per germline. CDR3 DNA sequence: TGTGCCATCAGCGGGGGACAGTCTAGCAATCAGCCCCAGCATTTT. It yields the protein CAISGGQSSNQPQHF.

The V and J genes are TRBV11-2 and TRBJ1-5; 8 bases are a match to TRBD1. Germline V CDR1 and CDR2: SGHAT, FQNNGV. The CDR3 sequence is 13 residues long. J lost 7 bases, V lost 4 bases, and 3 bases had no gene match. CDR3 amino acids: CASSSGQGQPQHF. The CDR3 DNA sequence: TGTGCCAGCAGCTCAGGACAGGGCCAGCCCCAGCATTTT.

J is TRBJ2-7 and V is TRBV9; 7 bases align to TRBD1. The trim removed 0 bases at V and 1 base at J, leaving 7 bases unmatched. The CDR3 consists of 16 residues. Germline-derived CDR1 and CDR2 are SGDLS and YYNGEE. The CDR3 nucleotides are TGTGCCAGCAGCGTAGCCCCCCCGACAGGGTCCTACGAGCAGTACTTC. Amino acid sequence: CASSVAPPTGSYEQYF.

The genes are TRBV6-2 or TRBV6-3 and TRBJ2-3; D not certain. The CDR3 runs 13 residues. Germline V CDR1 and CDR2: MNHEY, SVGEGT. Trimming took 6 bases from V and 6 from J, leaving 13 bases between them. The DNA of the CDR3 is TGTGCCAGCAGCCTGACTGAGGTGGATACGCAGTATTTT. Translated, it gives CASSLTEVDTQYF.

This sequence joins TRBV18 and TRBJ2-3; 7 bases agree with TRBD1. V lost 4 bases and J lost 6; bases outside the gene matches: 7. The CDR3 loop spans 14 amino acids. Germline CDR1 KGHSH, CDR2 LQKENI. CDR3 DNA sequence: TGTGCCAGCTCACGACGACAGGGTGACGATACGCAGTATTTT. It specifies CASSRRQGDDTQYF.

CDR3: CASSAPSPGELFF. CDR3 in DNA: TGTGCCAGCAGCGCCCCCAGTCCCGGGGAGCTGTTTTTT. The chain has TRBV9 and TRBJ2-2, with unresolved D. The ends were cut back, 3 bases at V and 6 bases at J, with 9 bases in the middle. CDR1 and CDR2 from the germline V gene are SGDLS and YYNGEE. The CDR3 length is 13 residues.

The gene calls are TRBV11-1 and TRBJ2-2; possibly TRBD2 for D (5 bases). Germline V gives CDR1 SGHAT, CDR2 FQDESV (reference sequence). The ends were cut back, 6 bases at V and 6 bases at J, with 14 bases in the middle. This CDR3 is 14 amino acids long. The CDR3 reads CASSNLARAGELFF. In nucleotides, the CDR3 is TGTGCCAGCAGTAACCTCGCGAGGGCCGGGGAGCTGTTTTTT.

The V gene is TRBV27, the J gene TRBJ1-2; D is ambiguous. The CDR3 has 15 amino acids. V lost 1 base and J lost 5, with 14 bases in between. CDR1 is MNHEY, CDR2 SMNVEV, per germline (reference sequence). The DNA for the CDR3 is TGTGCCAGCAGTTTATACAGCCGGGAACCTTATGGCTACACCTTC. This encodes CASSLYSREPYGYTF.

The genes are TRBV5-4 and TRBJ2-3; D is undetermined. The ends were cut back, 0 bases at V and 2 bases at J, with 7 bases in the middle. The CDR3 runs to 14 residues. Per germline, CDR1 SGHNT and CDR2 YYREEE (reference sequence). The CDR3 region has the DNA TGTGCCAGCAGCTTGGGAGGTTACACAGATACGCAGTATTTT. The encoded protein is CASSLGGYTDTQYF.

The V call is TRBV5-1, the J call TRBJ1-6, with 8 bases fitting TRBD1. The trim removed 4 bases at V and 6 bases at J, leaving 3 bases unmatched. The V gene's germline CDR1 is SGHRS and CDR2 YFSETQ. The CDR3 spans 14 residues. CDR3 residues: CASSQGQGNSPLHF. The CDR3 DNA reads TGCGCCAGCAGCCAAGGACAGGGTAATTCACCCCTCCACTTT.

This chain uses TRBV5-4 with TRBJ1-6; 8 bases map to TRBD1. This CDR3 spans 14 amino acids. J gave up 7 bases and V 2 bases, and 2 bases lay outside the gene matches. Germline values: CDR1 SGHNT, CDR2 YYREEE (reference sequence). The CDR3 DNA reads TGTGCCAGCAGCTTAAGACAGGGGAATTCACCCCTCCACTTT. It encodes CASSLRQGNSPLHF.

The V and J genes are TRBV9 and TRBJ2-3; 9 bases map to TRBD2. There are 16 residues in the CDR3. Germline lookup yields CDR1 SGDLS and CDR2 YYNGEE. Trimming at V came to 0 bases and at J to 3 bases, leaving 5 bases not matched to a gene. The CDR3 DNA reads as TGTGCCAGCAGCGTAGTTAGCGGGAGTAATACAGATACGCAGTATTTT. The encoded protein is CASSVVSGSNTDTQYF.

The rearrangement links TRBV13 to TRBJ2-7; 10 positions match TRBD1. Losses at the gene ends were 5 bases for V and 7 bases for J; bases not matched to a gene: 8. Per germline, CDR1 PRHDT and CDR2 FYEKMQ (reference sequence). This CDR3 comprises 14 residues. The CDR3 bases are TGTGCCAGCAGCGAGGGACAGGGGCCCGGGGAGCAGTACTTC. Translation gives CASSEGQGPGEQYF.

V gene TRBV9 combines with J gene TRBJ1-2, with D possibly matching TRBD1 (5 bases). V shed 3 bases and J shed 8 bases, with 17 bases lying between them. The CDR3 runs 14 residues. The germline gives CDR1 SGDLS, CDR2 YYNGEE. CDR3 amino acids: CASSAGLPGGGYTF. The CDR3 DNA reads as TGTGCCAGCAGCGCGGGATTACCGGGGGGAGGCTACACCTTC. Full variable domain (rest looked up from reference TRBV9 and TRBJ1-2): DSGVTQTPKHLITATGQRVTLRCSPRSGDLSVYWYQQSLDQGLQFLIQYYNGEERAKGNILERFSAQQFPDLHSELNLSSLELGDSALYFCASSAGLPGGGYTFGSGTRLTVV.

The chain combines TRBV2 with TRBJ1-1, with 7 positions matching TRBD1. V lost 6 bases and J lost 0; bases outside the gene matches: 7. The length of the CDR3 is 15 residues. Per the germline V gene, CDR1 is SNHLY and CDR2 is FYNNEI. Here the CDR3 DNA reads TGTGCCAGCAGGGAGGGGGCTGAAATGAACACTGAAGCTTTCTTT. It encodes CASREGAEMNTEAFF.

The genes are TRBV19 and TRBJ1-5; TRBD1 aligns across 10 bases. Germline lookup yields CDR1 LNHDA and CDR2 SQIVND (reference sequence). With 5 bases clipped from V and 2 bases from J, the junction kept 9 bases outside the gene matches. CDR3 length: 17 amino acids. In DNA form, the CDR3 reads TGTGCCAGTAGTCTACGGACAGGGGGTTTGGGCAATCAGCCCCAGCATTTT. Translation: CASSLRTGGLGNQPQHF.

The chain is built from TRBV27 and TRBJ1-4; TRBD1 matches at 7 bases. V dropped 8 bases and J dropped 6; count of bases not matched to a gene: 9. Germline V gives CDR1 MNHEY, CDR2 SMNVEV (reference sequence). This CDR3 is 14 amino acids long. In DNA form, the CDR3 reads TGTGCCAGCTCTCAACAGGGGATGCATGAAAAACTGTTTTTT. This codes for CASSQQGMHEKLFF.

In DNA, the CDR3 is TGTGCCAGCAGCACCACGACCAGGGAAGGGTCACCCCTCCACTTT. It specifies CASSTTTREGSPLHF. The chain has TRBV7-9 and TRBJ1-6, with D possibly TRBD1 on 5 matching bases. V shed 5 bases and J shed 10 bases, with 18 bases lying between them. This CDR3 has 15 amino acids. From germline, CDR1 is SEHNR and CDR2 FQNEAQ (reference sequence).

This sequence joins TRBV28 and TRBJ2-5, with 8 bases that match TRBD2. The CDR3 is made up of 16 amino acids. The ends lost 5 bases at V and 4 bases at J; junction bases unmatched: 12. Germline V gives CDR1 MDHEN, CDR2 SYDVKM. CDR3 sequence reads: CASSLLTAGEGETQYF. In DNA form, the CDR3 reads TGTGCCAGCAGTCTCCTTACAGCGGGAGAAGGAGAGACCCAGTACTTC.

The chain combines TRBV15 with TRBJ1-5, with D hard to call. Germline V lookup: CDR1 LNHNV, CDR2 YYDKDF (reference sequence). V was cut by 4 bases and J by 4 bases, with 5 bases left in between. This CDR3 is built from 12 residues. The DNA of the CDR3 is TGTGCCACCAGCACAGGTAATCAGCCCCAGCATTTT. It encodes CATSTGNQPQHF.

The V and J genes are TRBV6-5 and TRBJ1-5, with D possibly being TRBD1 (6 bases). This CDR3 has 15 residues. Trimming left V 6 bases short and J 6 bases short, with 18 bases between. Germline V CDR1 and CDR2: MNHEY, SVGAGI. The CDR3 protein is CASRSRRGLSQPQHF. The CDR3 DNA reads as TGTGCCAGCAGATCACGCAGGGGTTTAAGTCAGCCCCAGCATTTT.

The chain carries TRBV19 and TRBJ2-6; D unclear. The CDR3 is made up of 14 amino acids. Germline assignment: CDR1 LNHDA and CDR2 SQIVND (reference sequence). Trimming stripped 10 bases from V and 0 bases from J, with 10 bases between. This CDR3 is CATQSASGANVLTF. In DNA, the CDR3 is TGTGCCACTCAAAGCGCCTCTGGGGCCAACGTCCTGACTTTC.

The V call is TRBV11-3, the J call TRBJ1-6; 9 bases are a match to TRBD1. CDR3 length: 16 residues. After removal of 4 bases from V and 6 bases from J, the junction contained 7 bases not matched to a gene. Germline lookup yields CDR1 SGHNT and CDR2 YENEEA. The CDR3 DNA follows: TGTGCCAGCAGCTCCGCTGGACAGGGGCGTAATTCACCCCTCCACTTT. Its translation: CASSSAGQGRNSPLHF.

CDR3 nucleotides: TGCGCCAGCAGCCAAGATCCAGGAAACGGCTACACCTTC. Translated, it gives CASSQDPGNGYTF. V usage is TRBV4-1 and J usage is TRBJ1-2; no reliable D call. V lost 0 bases, J lost 8 bases, and 10 bases lay in between. CDR1 is MGHRA and CDR2 is YSYEKL in the germline V gene. The CDR3 contains 13 residues.

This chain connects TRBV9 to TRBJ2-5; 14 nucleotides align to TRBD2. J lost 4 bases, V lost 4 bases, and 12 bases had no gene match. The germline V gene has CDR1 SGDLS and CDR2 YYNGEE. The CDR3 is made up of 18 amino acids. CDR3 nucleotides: TGTGCCAGCAGCCGGACTACCGGGACTAGCGGGAGTATAGAGACCCAGTACTTC. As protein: CASSRTTGTSGSIETQYF.

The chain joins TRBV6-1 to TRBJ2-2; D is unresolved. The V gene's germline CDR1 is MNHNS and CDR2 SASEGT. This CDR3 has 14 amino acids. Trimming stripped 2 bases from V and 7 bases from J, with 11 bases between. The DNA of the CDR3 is TGTGCCAGCAGTGAATTGCGAGTATTCGGGGAGCTGTTTTTT. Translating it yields CASSELRVFGELFF.

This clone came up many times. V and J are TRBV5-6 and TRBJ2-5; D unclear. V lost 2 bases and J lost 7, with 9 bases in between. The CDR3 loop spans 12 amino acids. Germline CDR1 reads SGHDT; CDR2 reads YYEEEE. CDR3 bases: TGTGCCAGCAGCTTAACTTCCGTGACCCAGTACTTC. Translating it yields CASSLTSVTQYF.

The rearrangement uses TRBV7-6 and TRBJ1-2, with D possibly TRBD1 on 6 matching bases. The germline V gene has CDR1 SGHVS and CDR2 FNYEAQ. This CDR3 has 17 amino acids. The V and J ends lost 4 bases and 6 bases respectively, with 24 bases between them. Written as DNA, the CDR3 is TGTGCCAGCAGCTCAAATAACGCTTGGACAGATATAGATGGCTACACCTTC. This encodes CASSSNNAWTDIDGYTF. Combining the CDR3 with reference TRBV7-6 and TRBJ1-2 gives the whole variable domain GAGVSQSPRYKVTKRGQDVALRCDPISGHVSLYWYRQALGQGPEFLTYFNYEAQQDKSGLPNDRFSAERPEGSISTLTIQRTEQRDSAMYRCASSSNNAWTDIDGYTFGSGTRLTVV.